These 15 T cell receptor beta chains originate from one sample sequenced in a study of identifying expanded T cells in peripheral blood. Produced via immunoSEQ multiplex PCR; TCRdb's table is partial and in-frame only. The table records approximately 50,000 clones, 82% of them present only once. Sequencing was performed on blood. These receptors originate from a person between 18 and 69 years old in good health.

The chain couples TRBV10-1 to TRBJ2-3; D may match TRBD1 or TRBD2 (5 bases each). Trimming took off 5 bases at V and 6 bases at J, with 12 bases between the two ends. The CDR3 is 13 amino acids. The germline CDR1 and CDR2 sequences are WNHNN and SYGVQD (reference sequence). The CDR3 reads CASSPRWGDTQYF. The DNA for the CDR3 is TGCGCCAGCAGTCCCCGGTGGGGGGATACGCAGTATTTT.

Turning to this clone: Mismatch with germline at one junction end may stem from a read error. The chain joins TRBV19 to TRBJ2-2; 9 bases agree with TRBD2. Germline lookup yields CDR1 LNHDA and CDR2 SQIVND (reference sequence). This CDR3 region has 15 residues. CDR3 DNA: TGTGCCAGTAGAATAGCGGGAGAGAATCCCGGGGAGCTGTTTTTT. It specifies CASRIAGENPGELFF.

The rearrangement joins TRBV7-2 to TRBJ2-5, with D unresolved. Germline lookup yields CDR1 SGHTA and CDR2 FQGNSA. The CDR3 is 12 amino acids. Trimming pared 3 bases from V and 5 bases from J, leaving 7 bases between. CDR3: CASSFGRETQYF. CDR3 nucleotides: TGTGCCAGCAGCTTTGGTCGGGAGACCCAGTACTTC. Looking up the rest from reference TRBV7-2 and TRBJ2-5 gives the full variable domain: GAGVSQSPSNKVTEKGKDVELRCDPISGHTALYWYRQSLGQGLEFLIYFQGNSAPDKSGLPSDRFSAERTGGSVSTLTIQRTQQEDSAVYLCASSFGRETQYFGPGTRLLVL.

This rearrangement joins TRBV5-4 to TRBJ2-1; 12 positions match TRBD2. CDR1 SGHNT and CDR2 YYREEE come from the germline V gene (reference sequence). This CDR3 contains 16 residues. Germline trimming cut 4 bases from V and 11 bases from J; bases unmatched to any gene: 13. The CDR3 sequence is CASSQGQRLAGDQQFF. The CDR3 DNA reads TGTGCCAGCAGCCAGGGACAGAGACTAGCGGGGGACCAGCAGTTCTTC.

The chain's CDR3 is CASSDSTGGADTQYF. CDR3 nucleotide sequence: TGTGCCAGCAGTGACTCGACAGGGGGCGCAGATACGCAGTATTTT. The chain carries TRBV6-4 and TRBJ2-3; 10 nucleotides agree with TRBD1. Trimming cost V 0 bases and J 4 bases; bases outside gene matches: 1. CDR3 size: 15 residues. Germline lookup yields CDR1 MRHNA and CDR2 SNTAGT.

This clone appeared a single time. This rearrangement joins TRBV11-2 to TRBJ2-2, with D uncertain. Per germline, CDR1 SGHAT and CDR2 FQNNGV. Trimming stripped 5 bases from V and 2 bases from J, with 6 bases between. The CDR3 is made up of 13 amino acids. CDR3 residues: CASSISNTGELFF. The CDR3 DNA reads TGTGCCAGCAGCATTAGTAACACCGGGGAGCTGTTTTTT. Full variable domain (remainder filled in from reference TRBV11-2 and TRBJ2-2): EAGVAQSPRYKIIEKRQSVAFWCNPISGHATLYWYQQILGQGPKLLIQFQNNGVVDDSQLPKDRFSAERLKGVDSTLKIQPAKLEDSAVYLCASSISNTGELFFGEGSRLTVL.

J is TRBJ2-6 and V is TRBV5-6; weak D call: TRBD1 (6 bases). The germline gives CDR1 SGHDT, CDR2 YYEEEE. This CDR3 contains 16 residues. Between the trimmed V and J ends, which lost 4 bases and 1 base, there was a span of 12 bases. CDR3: CASSPRTVSGANVLTF. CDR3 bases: TGTGCCAGCAGCCCACGGACAGTTTCTGGGGCCAACGTCCTGACTTTC.

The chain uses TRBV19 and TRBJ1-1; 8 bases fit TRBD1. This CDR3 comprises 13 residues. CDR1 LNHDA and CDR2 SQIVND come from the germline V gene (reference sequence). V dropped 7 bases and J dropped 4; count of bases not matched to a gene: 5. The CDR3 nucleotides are TGTGCCAGTAACCGGGACAGGCTCACTGAAGCTTTCTTT. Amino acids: CASNRDRLTEAFF.

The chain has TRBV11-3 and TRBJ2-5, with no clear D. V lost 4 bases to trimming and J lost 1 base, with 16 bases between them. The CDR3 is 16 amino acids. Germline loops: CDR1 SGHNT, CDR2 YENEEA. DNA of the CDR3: TGTGCCAGCAGCTCCCTCTTGAAGGTGGGCCAAGAGACCCAGTACTTC. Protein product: CASSSLLKVGQETQYF. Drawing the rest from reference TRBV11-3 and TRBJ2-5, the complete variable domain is EAGVVQSPRYKIIEKKQPVAFWCNPISGHNTLYWYLQNLGQGPELLIRYENEEAVDDSQLPKDRFSAERLKGVDSTLKIQPAELGDSAVYLCASSSLLKVGQETQYFGPGTRLLVL.

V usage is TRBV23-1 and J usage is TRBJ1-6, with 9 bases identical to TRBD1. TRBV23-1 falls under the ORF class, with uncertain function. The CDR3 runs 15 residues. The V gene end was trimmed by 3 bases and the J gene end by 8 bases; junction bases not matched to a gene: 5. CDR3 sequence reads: CASSQLDRGDSPLHF. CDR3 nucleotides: TGCGCCAGCAGTCAGCTGGACAGGGGAGATTCACCCCTCCACTTT.

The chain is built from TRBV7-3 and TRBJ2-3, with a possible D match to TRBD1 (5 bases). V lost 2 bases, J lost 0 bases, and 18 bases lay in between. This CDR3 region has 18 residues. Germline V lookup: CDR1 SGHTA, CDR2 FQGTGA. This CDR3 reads CASSLGSDLGLSTDTQYF. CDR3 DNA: TGTGCCAGCAGCTTAGGGTCCGACTTGGGGCTGAGCACAGATACGCAGTATTTT. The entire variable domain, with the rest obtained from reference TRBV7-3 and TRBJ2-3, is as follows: GAGVSQTPSNKVTEKGKYVELRCDPISGHTALYWYRQSLGQGPEFLIYFQGTGAADDSGLPNDRFFAVRPEGSVSTLKIQRTERGDSAVYLCASSLGSDLGLSTDTQYFGPGTRLTVL.

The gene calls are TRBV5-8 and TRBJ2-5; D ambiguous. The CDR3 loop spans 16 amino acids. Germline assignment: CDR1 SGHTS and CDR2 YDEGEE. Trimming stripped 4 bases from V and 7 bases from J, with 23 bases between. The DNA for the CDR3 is TGTGCCAGCAGCCCCAGGACGGCAACCCCAAGTTTGACCCAGTACTTC. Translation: CASSPRTATPSLTQYF.

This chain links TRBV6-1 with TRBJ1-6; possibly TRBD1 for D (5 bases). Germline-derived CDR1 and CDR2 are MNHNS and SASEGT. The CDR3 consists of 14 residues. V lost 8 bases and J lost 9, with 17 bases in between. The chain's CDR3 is CASRPRGESSPLHF. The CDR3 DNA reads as TGTGCCAGCCGCCCCCGAGGGGAGAGTTCACCCCTCCACTTT.

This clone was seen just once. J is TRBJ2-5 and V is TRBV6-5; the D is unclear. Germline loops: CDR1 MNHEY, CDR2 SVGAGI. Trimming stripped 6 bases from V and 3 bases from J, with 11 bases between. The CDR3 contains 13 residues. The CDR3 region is CASRRSAEETQYF. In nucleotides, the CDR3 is TGTGCCAGCAGGAGATCGGCAGAAGAGACCCAGTACTTC.

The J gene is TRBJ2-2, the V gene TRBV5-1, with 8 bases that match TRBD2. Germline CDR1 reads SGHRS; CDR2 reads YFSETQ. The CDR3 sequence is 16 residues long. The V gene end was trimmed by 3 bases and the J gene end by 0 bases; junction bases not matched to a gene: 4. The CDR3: CASSSGSGTNTGELFF. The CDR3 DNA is TGCGCCAGCAGCTCTGGTAGCGGGACGAACACCGGGGAGCTGTTTTTT.